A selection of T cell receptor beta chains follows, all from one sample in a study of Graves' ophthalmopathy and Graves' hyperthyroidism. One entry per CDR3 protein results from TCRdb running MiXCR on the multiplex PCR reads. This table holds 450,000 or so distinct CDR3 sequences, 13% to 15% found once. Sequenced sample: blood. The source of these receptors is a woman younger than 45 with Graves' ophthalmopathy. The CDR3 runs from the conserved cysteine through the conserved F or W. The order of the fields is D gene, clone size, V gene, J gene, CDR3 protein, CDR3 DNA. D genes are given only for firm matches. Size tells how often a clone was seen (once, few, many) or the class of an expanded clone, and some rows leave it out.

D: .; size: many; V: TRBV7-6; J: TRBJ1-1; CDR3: CASSLGVGWTTEAFF; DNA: TGTGCCAGCAGCTTAGGGGTGGGATGGACCACTGAAGCTTTCTTT
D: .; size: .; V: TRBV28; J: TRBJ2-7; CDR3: CVCSGLDMGSDYEQYF; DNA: TGTGTCTGCAGTGGACTCGACATGGGAAGTGATTACGAGCAGTACTTC
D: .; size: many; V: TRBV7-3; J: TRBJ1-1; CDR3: CASSSFLPRQPIPDVAFF; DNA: TGTGCCAGCAGCTCCTTCCTCCCACGACAGCCCATCCCGGACGTAGCTTTCTTT
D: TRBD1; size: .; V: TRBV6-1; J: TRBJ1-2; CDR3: CASSRQGHYGYTF; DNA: TGTGCCAGCAGCAGACAGGGTCACTATGGCTACACCTTC
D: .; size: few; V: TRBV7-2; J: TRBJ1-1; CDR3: CASSLVAPTEAFF; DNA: TGTGCCAGCAGCTTAGTGGCCCCCACTGAAGCTTTCTTT
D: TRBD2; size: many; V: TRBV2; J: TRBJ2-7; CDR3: CASSGPRIAGVNYEQYF; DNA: TGTGCCAGCAGTGGCCCCAGGATAGCGGGGGTAAACTACGAGCAGTACTTC
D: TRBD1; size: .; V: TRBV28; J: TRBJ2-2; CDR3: CASSPDRGRDKGTGELFF; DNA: TGTGCCAGCAGCCCAGACAGGGGGCGCGATAAAGGCACCGGGGAGCTGTTTTTT
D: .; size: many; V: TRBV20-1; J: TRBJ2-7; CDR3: CSASLGDEQYF; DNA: TGCAGTGCTAGTTTAGGAGACGAGCAGTACTTC
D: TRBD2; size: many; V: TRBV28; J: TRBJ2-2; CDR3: CASSLPSGRVTGELFF; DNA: TGTGCCAGCAGTTTACCCAGCGGGAGGGTAACCGGGGAGCTGTTTTTT
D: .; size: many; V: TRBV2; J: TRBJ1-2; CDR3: CASAVRSDYGYTF; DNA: TGTGCCAGCGCGGTGAGGAGTGACTATGGCTACACCTTC
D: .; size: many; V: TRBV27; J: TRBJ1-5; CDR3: CASSLFGGSNQPQHF; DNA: TGTGCCAGCAGTTTATTCGGGGGAAGCAATCAGCCCCAGCATTTT
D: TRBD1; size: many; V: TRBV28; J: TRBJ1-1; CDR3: CASSSPGQGGTEAFF; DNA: TGTGCCAGTAGTTCGCCGGGACAGGGGGGCACTGAAGCTTTCTTT
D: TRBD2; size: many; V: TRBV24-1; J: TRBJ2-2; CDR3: CASSATSHDTGELFF; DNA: TGTGCCTCCAGTGCGACTAGCCACGACACCGGGGAGCTGTTTTTT
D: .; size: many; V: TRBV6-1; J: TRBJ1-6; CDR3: CASSEWWGPNSPLHF; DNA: TGTGCCAGCAGTGAATGGTGGGGGCCGAATTCACCCCTCCACTTT
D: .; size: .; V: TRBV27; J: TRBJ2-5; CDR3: CASSLRQELGGIRETQYF; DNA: TGTGCCAGCAGTTTACGTCAAGAACTGGGGGGAATCAGGGAGACCCAGTACTTC
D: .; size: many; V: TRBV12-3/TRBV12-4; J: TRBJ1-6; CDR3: CASRISGTNNSPLHF; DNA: TGTGCCAGCCGGATCTCCGGGACCAATAATTCACCCCTCCACTTT
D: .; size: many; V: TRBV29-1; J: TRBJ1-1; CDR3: CSVESNTEAFF; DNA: TGCAGCGTTGAATCGAACACTGAAGCTTTCTTT
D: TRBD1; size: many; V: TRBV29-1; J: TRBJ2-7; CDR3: CSVGDRGYEQYF; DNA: TGCAGCGTTGGGGACAGGGGCTACGAGCAGTACTTC
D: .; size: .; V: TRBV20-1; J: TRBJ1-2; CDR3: CSARGGGVGYGYTF; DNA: TGCAGTGCTAGGGGCGGGGGCGTGGGGTATGGCTACACCTTC
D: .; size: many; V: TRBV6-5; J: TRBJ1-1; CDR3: CASGRDTEAFF; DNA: TGTGCCAGCGGCAGGGACACTGAAGCTTTCTTT
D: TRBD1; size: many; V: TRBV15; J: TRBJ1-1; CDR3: CATSREGRGRRAFF; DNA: TGTGCCACCAGCAGAGAGGGCAGGGGGCGCAGAGCTTTCTTT
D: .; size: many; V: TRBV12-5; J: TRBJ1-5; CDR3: CASGLVRLGGLNQPQHF; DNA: TGTGCTAGTGGTTTGGTACGGTTGGGGGGCCTCAATCAGCCCCAGCATTTT
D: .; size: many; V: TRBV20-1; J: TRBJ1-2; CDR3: CSARAEPYGYTF; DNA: TGCAGTGCTAGGGCCGAACCTTATGGCTACACCTTC
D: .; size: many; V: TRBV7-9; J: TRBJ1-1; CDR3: CASSTLGRNTEAFF; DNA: TGTGCCAGCAGTACTCTGGGACGGAACACTGAAGCTTTCTTT
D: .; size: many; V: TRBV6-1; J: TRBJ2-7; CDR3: CASSEFGTVNSYEQYF; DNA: TGTGCCAGCAGTGAATTTGGGACGGTGAACTCCTACGAGCAGTACTTC
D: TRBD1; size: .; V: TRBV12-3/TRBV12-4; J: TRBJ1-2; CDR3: CASSMGQATGEGGYTF; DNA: TGTGCCAGCAGCATGGGACAGGCGACGGGCGAGGGAGGCTACACCTTC
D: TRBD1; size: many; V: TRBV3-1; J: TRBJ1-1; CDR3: CASSPTGDEAFF; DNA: TGTGCCAGCAGCCCGACAGGGGATGAAGCTTTCTTT
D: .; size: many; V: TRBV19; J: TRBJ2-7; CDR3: CASSETDAYEQYF; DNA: TGTGCCAGTAGTGAGACGGACGCTTACGAGCAGTACTTC
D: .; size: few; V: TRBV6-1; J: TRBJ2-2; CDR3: CASRSDTRNTGELFF; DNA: TGTGCCAGTAGATCCGACACGCGGAACACCGGGGAGCTGTTTTTT
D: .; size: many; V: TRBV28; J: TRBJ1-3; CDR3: CASSLTRGNTIYF; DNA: TGTGCCAGCAGTTTAACGCGGGGAAACACCATATATTTT
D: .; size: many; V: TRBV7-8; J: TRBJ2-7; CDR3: CASSLLGNYEQYF; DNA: TGTGCCAGCAGCTTATTGGGGAACTACGAGCAGTACTTC
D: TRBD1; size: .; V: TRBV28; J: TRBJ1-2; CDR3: CASSRGQDDGYTF; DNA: TGTGCCAGCAGTCGAGGACAGGACGATGGCTACACCTTC
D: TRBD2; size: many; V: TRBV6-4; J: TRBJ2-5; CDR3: CASSDSGLAAQETQYF; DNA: TGTGCCAGCAGTGACTCGGGACTAGCGGCCCAAGAGACCCAGTACTTC
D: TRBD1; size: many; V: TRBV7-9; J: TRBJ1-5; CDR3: CASSLGQGSQPQHF; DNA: TGTGCCAGCAGCTTAGGACAGGGATCTCAGCCCCAGCATTTT
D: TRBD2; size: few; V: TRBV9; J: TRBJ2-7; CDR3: CASSRSGGTTYEQYF; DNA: TGTGCCAGCAGCCGGAGCGGGGGAACCACTTACGAGCAGTACTTC